This is a list of T cell receptor beta chains from one sample in a study of blood T cell repertoires in COVID-19. Profiling relied on immunoSEQ multiplex PCR, and the TCRdb table lists in-frame clones only, not all of them. The sample gives 110,000 or so clones, around 91% of which show up once; around 30% is in the top ten. Specimen: peripheral blood. Receptors originate from an older man with active or convalescent COVID-19. CDR3s include the opening cysteine and the closing phenylalanine or tryptophan. A D gene is named only where the DNA matches it firmly. Size is omitted from some rows. Given values are once, few, many or a class for expanded clones.

v_call	j_call	clone_size	d_call	cdr3_aa	cdr3_nt
TRBV19	TRBJ2-5	.	.	CASSMGGQETQYF	TGTGCCAGTAGTATGGGAGGACAAGAGACCCAGTACTTC
TRBV6-4	TRBJ2-1	.	TRBD1	CASSRDRLNNEQFF	TGTGCCAGCAGTAGGGACAGACTGAACAATGAGCAGTTCTTC
TRBV9	TRBJ1-5	.	.	CASSASGNQPQHF	TGTGCCAGCAGCGCGAGTGGCAATCAGCCCCAGCATTTT
TRBV12-3/TRBV12-4	TRBJ2-7	.	.	CASMLAGAVEQYF	TGTGCCAGCATGTTAGCAGGGGCCGTCGAGCAGTACTTC
TRBV27	TRBJ1-1	.	TRBD1	CASSFYAGQEAFF	TGTGCCAGCAGTTTTTACGCGGGACAGGAAGCTTTCTTT
TRBV20-1	TRBJ1-5	.	TRBD1	CSASPSGGNQPQHF	TGCAGTGCTAGTCCGTCAGGGGGGAATCAGCCCCAGCATTTT
TRBV28	TRBJ2-3	.	TRBD1	CASNLPTGQGAADTQYF	TGTGCCAGCAACCTGCCCACGGGACAGGGGGCAGCGGATACGCAGTATTTT
TRBV27	TRBJ2-2	.	TRBD2	CASRVAGSGELFF	TGTGCCAGCAGGGTAGCGGGATCCGGGGAGCTGTTTTTT
TRBV4-1	TRBJ1-4	.	.	CASSQDLGDLRRKLFF	TGCGCCAGCAGCCAAGACTTAGGAGACCTCCGCCGAAAACTGTTTTTT
TRBV28	TRBJ1-5	.	.	CASSSYQPQHF	TGTGCCAGCAGTTCCTATCAGCCCCAGCATTTT
TRBV5-1	TRBJ2-1	.	TRBD2	CASSLGGLAGGYNEQFF	TGCGCCAGCAGCTTGGGGGGACTAGCGGGAGGGTACAATGAGCAGTTCTTC
TRBV6-5	TRBJ2-1	.	TRBD1	CASSRGQGRYEQFF	TGTGCCAGCAGCCGCGGACAGGGACGGTACGAGCAGTTCTTC
TRBV18	TRBJ2-7	.	TRBD2	CASSPRAPGLASYEQYF	TGTGCCAGCTCCCCTAGGGCCCCCGGACTAGCCTCCTACGAGCAGTACTTC
TRBV28	TRBJ2-5	few	.	CASSPLTGPQETQYF	TGTGCCAGCAGTCCCTTGACAGGACCCCAAGAGACCCAGTACTTC
TRBV28	TRBJ2-7	.	TRBD2	CASTKSGTLLNEQYF	TGTGCCAGTACAAAGAGCGGGACGTTGTTGAACGAGCAGTACTTC
TRBV4-1	TRBJ1-2	.	.	CASSQEGFDRRVSRSSNYGYTF	TGCGCCAGCAGCCAAGAAGGGTTCGACAGGCGGGTCTCCCGGTCCTCTAACTATGGCTACACCTTC
TRBV3-1/TRBV3-2	TRBJ2-7	.	TRBD2	CASSKSGTPHEQYF	TGTGCCAGCAGCAAGAGCGGGACCCCCCACGAGCAGTACTTC
TRBV28	TRBJ1-3	.	.	CASRSRRVMDTIYF	TGTGCCAGCAGATCGAGACGGGTGATGGACACCATATATTTT
TRBV5-1	TRBJ1-2	.	TRBD1	CASSYQTGSMNYGYTF	TGCGCCAGCAGCTACCAGACAGGGAGTATGAACTATGGCTACACCTTC
TRBV19	TRBJ1-2	.	TRBD1	CASSTRQGAYGYTF	TGTGCCAGTAGTACCCGACAGGGGGCTTATGGCTACACCTTC
TRBV28	TRBJ1-1	.	.	CASRAEGETEAFF	TGTGCCAGCAGGGCGGAGGGAGAGACTGAAGCTTTCTTT
TRBV19	TRBJ2-1	.	.	CASSIDRNSYNEQFF	TGTGCCAGTAGTATCGATAGAAACTCCTACAATGAGCAGTTCTTC
TRBV13	TRBJ2-3	.	.	CASSSGTDTQYF	TGTGCCAGCAGCTCTGGCACAGATACGCAGTATTTT
TRBV3-1/TRBV3-2	TRBJ2-5	.	TRBD2	CASSLRGTSEQETQYF	TGTGCCAGCAGCCTCAGGGGGACTAGCGAACAAGAGACCCAGTACTTC
TRBV29-1	TRBJ1-1	.	TRBD1	CSVSGQQNTEAFF	TGCAGCGTTTCGGGACAGCAGAACACTGAAGCTTTCTTT
TRBV19	TRBJ1-5	.	TRBD1	CASSTGTGDNQPQHF	TGTGCCAGTAGTACCGGGACAGGGGACAATCAGCCCCAGCATTTT
TRBV27	TRBJ1-5	.	.	CASSFLRGSSNQPQHF	TGTGCCAGCAGTTTCCTAAGGGGGAGTAGCAATCAGCCCCAGCATTTT
TRBV2	TRBJ2-7	.	TRBD2	CARRTGGSYEQYF	TGTGCCCGTAGGACTGGCGGGAGCTACGAGCAGTACTTC
TRBV5-4	TRBJ1-3	.	TRBD1	CASSLTGGTGNTIYF	TGTGCCAGCAGCCTCACAGGGGGCACTGGAAACACCATATATTTT
TRBV27	TRBJ2-7	.	.	CASSLGPTASYEQYF	TGTGCCAGCAGTTTAGGGCCGACAGCCTCCTACGAGCAGTACTTC
TRBV29-1	TRBJ1-1	.	.	CSVVEVVMNTEAFF	TGCAGCGTCGTTGAGGTGGTAATGAACACTGAAGCTTTCTTT
TRBV6-6	TRBJ1-5	.	.	CASSSRGGGNQPQHF	TGTGCCAGCAGTTCCCGGGGAGGGGGCAATCAGCCCCAGCATTTT
TRBV7-2	TRBJ2-1	.	TRBD2	CASSLGLANEQFF	TGTGCCAGCAGCCTTGGACTAGCCAATGAGCAGTTCTTC
TRBV28	TRBJ1-2	.	.	CASSLSLAGYTF	TGTGCCAGCAGTTTGTCGTTGGCCGGCTACACCTTC
TRBV7-6	TRBJ2-5	few	.	CASSLAFLVDETQYF	TGTGCCAGCAGCTTAGCGTTTCTAGTAGACGAGACCCAGTACTTC
TRBV24-1	TRBJ2-1	.	.	CATSETRDSYNEQFF	TGTGCCACCAGTGAAACCAGGGATTCCTACAATGAGCAGTTCTTC
TRBV3-1/TRBV3-2	TRBJ2-2	.	TRBD2	CASSLGLAGDTGELFF	TGTGCCAGCAGCTTGGGACTAGCGGGAGACACCGGGGAGCTGTTTTTT
TRBV19	TRBJ1-2	few	.	CASSIGTPLYGYTF	TGTGCCAGTAGTATAGGGACACCCCTCTATGGCTACACCTTC
TRBV7-9	TRBJ2-1	.	.	CASSPEFNEQFF	TGTGCCAGCAGCCCCGAGTTCAATGAGCAGTTCTTC
TRBV7-2	TRBJ2-7	.	TRBD2	CASSRSGSSYEQYF	TGTGCCAGCAGCCGTAGCGGGAGCTCCTACGAGCAGTACTTC
TRBV2	TRBJ1-1	.	.	CASSEDSQANTEAFF	TGTGCCAGCAGTGAAGATAGTCAGGCGAACACTGAAGCTTTCTTT
TRBV14	TRBJ2-1	.	TRBD2	CASSSAGEAWSSYNEQFF	TGTGCCAGCAGTTCAGCGGGAGAGGCCTGGAGCTCCTACAATGAGCAGTTCTTC
TRBV10-3	TRBJ2-3	once	TRBD1	CAISESTGSTDTQYF	TGTGCCATCAGTGAGTCGACAGGGAGCACAGATACGCAGTATTTT
TRBV9	TRBJ1-1	.	.	CASSRGQRNTEAFF	TGTGCCAGCAGCCGAGGACAGAGGAACACTGAAGCTTTCTTT
TRBV5-4	TRBJ2-5	.	.	CASSLLEEETQYF	TGTGCCAGCAGCTTGTTGGAGGAAGAGACCCAGTACTTC
TRBV12-3/TRBV12-4	TRBJ2-7	.	TRBD1	CASRFDRAYEQYF	TGTGCCAGCAGATTCGACAGGGCCTACGAGCAGTACTTC
TRBV5-1	TRBJ1-2	.	.	CASSLPTGGGGGYTF	TGCGCCAGCAGCTTACCCACGGGCGGCGGGGGTGGCTACACCTTC
TRBV10-3	TRBJ1-2	.	TRBD1	CAISEVFGTGGVYGYTF	TGTGCCATCAGTGAGGTGTTCGGTACAGGGGGAGTCTATGGCTACACCTTC
TRBV28	TRBJ2-5	.	TRBD2	CATQSGSGETQYF	TGTGCCACCCAGTCGGGTAGCGGGGAGACCCAGTACTTC
TRBV28	TRBJ2-1	.	.	CASSQEWDEQFF	TGTGCCAGCAGCCAGGAATGGGATGAGCAGTTCTTC
TRBV9	TRBJ1-1	.	.	CASSVGPGTSTEAFF	TGTGCCAGCAGCGTAGGTCCAGGGACTTCCACTGAAGCTTTCTTT
TRBV18	TRBJ1-3	.	.	CASSSQESSGNTIYF	TGTGCCAGCTCATCTCAAGAGAGCTCTGGAAACACCATATATTTT
TRBV10-3	TRBJ2-4	.	TRBD2	CAISERGGRGAKNIQYF	TGTGCCATCAGTGAGCGGGGCGGGAGGGGAGCCAAAAACATTCAGTACTTC